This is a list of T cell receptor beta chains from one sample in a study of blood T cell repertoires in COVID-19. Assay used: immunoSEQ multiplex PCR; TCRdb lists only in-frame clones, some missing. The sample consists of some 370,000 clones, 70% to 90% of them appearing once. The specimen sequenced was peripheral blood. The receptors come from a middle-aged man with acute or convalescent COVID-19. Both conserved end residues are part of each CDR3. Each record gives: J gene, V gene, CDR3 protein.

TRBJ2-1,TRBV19,CASRFTAGGSDEQFF
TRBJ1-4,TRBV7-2,CASSFPNQGANEKLFF
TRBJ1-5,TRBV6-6,CASSPTGNQPQHF
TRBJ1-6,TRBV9,CASSVAEGPNSPLHF
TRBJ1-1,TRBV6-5,CASSPGQLNTEAFF
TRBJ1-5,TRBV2,CASRGPVSNQPQHF
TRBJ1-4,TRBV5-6,CASSRPNRDDEKLFF
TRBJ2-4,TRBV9,CASSVDPGTSLAKNIQYF
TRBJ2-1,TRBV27,CASSPRAGNYNEQFF
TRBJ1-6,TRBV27,CASSGTGASYNSPLHF
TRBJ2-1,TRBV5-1,CASSPPGGNNEQFF
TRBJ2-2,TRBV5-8,CASSPRISGSATGELFF
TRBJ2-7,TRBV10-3,CATQLAGFPEQYF
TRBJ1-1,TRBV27,CASSLSTGGNTEAFF
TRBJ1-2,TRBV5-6,CASSRTGLSMYGYTF
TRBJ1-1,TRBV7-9,CASSSQGPEAFF
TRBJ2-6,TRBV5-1,CASSLLPTGTGANVLTF
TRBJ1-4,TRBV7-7,CASSLSGGKEKLFF
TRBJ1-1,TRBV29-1,CSVARGGEAFF
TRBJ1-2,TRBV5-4,CASSLELTVSYGYTF
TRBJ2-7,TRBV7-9,CASITGGTSNEQYF
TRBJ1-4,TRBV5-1,CASSTGTGREKLFF
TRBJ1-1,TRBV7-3,CASSPQGGTNTEAFF
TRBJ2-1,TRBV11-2,CASKLSGVEQFF
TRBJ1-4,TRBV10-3,CAISGGTSNEKLFF
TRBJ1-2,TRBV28,CASSFSSGISGYGYTF